This TCR beta chain was obtained from a study of T cell responses to AZD1222 COVID-19 vaccine. Study at large: Pooling was applied to second doses at about 4 or about 12 weeks.

The repertoire was sequenced with immunoSEQ multiplex PCR; TCRdb's copy has only in-frame clones and lacks some. The sample has around 110,000 clones, around 90% seen once. Findings and caveats of the study: Every sample of the repertoires postdated the peak T cell response. Reportedly, close to half of spike-specific TCRs are directed against unmutated variant regions.

This clone has a handful of counts. The antigen is unknown. The sample here was peripheral blood, taken on day 0 of AZD1222 vaccination. The clonotype was recovered from an adult in good health.

The DNA of the CDR3 is TGTGCCAGCAGCTACTTGACAGGGAGTACGGGAAACACCATATATTTT. Protein: CASSYLTGSTGNTIYF. The chain combines TRBV11-2 with TRBJ1-3; 7 bases map to TRBD1. Trimming cost V 4 bases and J 4 bases; bases outside gene matches: 10. Looked up from germline, CDR1 is SGHAT and CDR2 is FQNNGV. The CDR3 has 16 amino acids.